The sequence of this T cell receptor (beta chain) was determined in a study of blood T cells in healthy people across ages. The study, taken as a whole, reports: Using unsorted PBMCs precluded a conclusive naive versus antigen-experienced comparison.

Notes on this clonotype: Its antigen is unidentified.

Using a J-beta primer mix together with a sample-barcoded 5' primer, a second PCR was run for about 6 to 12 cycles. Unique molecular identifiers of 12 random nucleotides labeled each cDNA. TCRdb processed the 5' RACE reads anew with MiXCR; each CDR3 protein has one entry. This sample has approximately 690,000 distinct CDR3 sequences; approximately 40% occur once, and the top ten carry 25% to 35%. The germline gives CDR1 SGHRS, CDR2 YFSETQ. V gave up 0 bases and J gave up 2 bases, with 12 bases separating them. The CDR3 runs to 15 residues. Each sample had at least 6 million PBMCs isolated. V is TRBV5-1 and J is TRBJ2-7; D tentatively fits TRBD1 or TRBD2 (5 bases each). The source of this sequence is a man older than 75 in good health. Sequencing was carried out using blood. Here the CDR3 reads CASSLDPGLAYEQYF. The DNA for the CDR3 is TGCGCCAGCAGCTTGGACCCGGGGCTAGCCTACGAGCAGTACTTC.